The text below deals with one T cell receptor beta chain. Which antigen it targets is not known. Base qualities are not provided; no much larger clone lies one nucleotide away. The data are from a study of CD8 T cells in Susac syndrome (dated by TCRdb to the late 2010s). In the study overall: Whether CD8+ T cell activation and differentiation in Susac syndrome was antigen driven was tested using repertoire sequencing. CD8+ T cell repertoire clonality was compared between about a dozen healthy donors, approximately 14 Susac syndrome patients and 15 or so multiple sclerosis patients. Study-wide conclusions, independent of this receptor: The number of individuals in the TCR sequencing and HLA analysis was acknowledged as relatively small.

Peripheral blood CD8+ and CD4+ T cells from healthy donors, Susac syndrome patients and multiple sclerosis patients were profiled by high-throughput TCR beta sequencing. The multiple sclerosis controls were treatment-naive patients whose relapsing-remitting disease, either stable or active, fulfilled the revised McDonald criteria. Bulk CD8+ and CD4+ T cells were purified by magnetic negative isolation, while CD8+ TEMRA cells were enriched using FACS. Blood was collected in EDTA tubes and processed within 24 hours, with PBMCs isolated through density gradient centrifugation. PBMCs intended for TCR sequencing were cryopreserved in liquid nitrogen and thawed later in a water bath at 37 degrees C. The sorted or isolated CD4+, CD8+ and CD8+ TEMRA cells had a purity of 90% or higher. Trimming removed 1 base from V and 12 bases from J, leaving 16 bases between the germline ends. The germline V gene yields SGHVS for CDR1 and FQNEAQ for CDR2. The CDR3 runs 14 residues from the cysteine to the phenylalanine. Of the read, only the CDR3 DNA is kept; its 42 bases are in frame from base 1.

RNA was extracted with the RNeasy kit and roughly 0.5 to 1 ug was reverse transcribed using random hexamers. The immunoSEQ multiplex PCR assay, which covers 54 Vbeta and 13 Jbeta segments, was used to amplify TCR beta CDR3 regions. To correct PCR amplification bias, a synthetic template baseline was used for both primer optimization and computational correction. On the study's bioinformatics: Reads were annotated to V, D and J genes per IMGT and analyzed with immunoSEQ Analyzer, keeping only productive sequences. To calculate clonality, Shannon entropy was normalized by log2 of the number of productive unique sequences and then subtracted from one. For each patient and control, public and private clones were evaluated among the 100 most prevalent clones. Clones were defined as Susac-specific if absent from the healthy and MS cohorts, from roughly 1,100 published viral clones and from other ImmuneACCESS disease sequences. TCRdb reprocessed the public reads (quality trimming at Q25 with fastp, clone calling with MiXCR) and kept in-frame beta chains. Each entry is one CDR3 protein sequence, shown with its most common DNA and genes. TCRdb, not the original authors, processed these V and J calls. In all, the sample holds about 150,000 distinct CDR3 sequences, and approximately 94% of those were seen once. In total, the top ten clones hold 0.2% to 0.25% of the sample.

What was sequenced was CD8+ T cells from PBMCs. The clonotype was recovered from a human donor with multiple sclerosis. The sequence is built from TRBV7-8 and TRBJ2-4, with TRBD1 tentatively as D gene (6 bases match). Here the CDR3 is given as CASSLGGQDRDQYF. The nucleotides read TGTGCCAGCAGCTTAGGGGGGCAGGATAGAGATCAGTACTTC.